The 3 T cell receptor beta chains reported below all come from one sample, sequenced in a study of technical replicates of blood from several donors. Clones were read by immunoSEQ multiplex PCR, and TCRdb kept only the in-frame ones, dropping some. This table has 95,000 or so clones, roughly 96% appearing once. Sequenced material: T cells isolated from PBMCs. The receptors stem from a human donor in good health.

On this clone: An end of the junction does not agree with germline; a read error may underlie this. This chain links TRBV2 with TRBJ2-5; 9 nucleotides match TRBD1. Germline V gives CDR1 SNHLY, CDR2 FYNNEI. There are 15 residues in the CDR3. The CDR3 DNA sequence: TGTGCCAGCAGCGAAGCCGGGACAGGGTTAGAGACCCAGTACTTC. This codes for CASSEAGTGLETQYF. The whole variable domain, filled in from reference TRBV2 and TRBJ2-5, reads EPEVTQTPSHQVTQMGQEVILRCVPISNHLYFYWYRQILGQKVEFLVSFYNNEISEKSEIFDDQFSVERPDGSNFTLKIRSTKLEDSAMYFCASSEAGTGLETQYFGPGTRLLVL.

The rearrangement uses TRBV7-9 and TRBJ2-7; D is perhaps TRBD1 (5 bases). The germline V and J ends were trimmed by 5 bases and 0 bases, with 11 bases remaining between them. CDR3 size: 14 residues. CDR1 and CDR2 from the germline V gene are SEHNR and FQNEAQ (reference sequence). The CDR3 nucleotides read TGTGCCAGCAGCATTGGACACCTCTCCTACGAGCAGTACTTC. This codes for CASSIGHLSYEQYF.

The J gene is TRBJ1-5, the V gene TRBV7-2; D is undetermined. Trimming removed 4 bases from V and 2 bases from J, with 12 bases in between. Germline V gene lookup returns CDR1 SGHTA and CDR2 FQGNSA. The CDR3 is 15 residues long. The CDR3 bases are TGTGCCAGCAGCTCATACCTGGGCGGCAATCAGCCCCAGCATTTT. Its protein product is CASSSYLGGNQPQHF.